A single TCR beta chain is shown here with its context. Its antigen is currently not known. From each donor, a roughly 2.4 ml peripheral blood sample was collected into PAXgene tubes and kept at -80 degrees C. Total RNA was isolated from whole blood with the PAXgene blood miRNA kit on an automated QIAcube, without T cell sorting. Deep TCRalpha and TCRbeta repertoire profiling with unique molecular barcoding was performed on peripheral blood of monozygotic twin pairs concordant or discordant for inflammatory bowel disease. Smoking habits were recorded for all twin pairs, and individuals were classified as current, former or never smokers. The data were obtained in a study of monozygotic twins with inflammatory bowel disease (dated by TCRdb to the late 2010s). Regarding the study in general: In total, about 30 monozygotic twin pairs made up the full study: 19 Danish pairs, all IBD-discordant, plus nine German pairs, of which four were IBD-concordant and five were IBD-discordant. Within discordant pairs, disease-associated traits were sought mainly by comparing IBD patients with their genetically identical healthy co-twins. Each individual had, on average, about 151 000 unique TCRalpha sequences and 181 000 unique TCRbeta sequences available for analysis.

Overall results and qualifications from the work: No single strong signal or clonotype linked to IBD turned up in the results, so the idea that one exists was not supported. IBD patients shared fewer clonotypes with other individuals than healthy twins did, most markedly in patients showing signs of disease activity. Distinction between different T cell subtypes could not be achieved in the analysis. TCRbeta repertoire diversity, by inverse Simpson index, was decreased in IBD patients compared with their healthy co-twins. Repertoire similarity did not differ between concordant and discordant twins, which could be due to limited statistical power. Because patients were on differing immunosuppressive treatments, the repertoires may have picked up extra background noise and inter-individual variability.

The receptor library was made with 5' RACE. For each TCR library, 3,500 to 4,000 ng of total RNA was used. For each sample, cDNA synthesis with SMARTScribe reverse transcriptase was split into eight separate reactions. During cDNA synthesis, template switching was used to introduce unique molecular identifiers that contained a 6-nucleotide sample barcode. TCRalpha and TCRbeta cDNA was amplified in two nested PCRs of about 17 and 10 cycles, and bead purification was carried out after each PCR. Before amplification, the cDNA was both treated with uracil DNA-glycosylase and purified with the QIAquick PCR purification kit. The second PCR was the step at which Illumina TruSeq-compatible adapters and sample-specific barcodes were added. Library quality and concentration were checked on TapeStation and Qubit, and libraries were pooled at around 4.7 ng each. Sequencing of the pooled libraries was done on an Illumina HiSeq2500 single-index Rapid Run using custom sequencing primers and 2 x 100 bp reads. Concerning the study's data processing: PCR and sequencing errors were corrected by UMI-based consensus assembly using MiGEC version 1.2.6. MiXCR version 2.1.1 was used for V(D)J alignment, clonotype assembly and CDR3 extraction. Gene usage, clonotype sharing and MAIT/NKT TCR abundance were normalised by analysing the top 1000, 10 000 and 20 000 clonotypes per sample. After downsampling to 27 000 UMIs, diversity was calculated as the inverse Simpson index using the vegan R package. Paired Mann-Whitney U tests were applied to discordant twin pairs, and Benjamini-Hochberg correction was used for multiple testing. TCRdb reprocessed the reads, so every CDR3 protein sequence counts as one entry and DNA is not shown. V and J calls and clone size were set by TCRdb, not the authors. The sample table includes some 330,000 distinct CDR3 sequences. The biggest ten clones account for about 5% of the sample.

From the germline V gene (reference sequence), CDR1 is LNHDA and CDR2 is SQIVND. CDR3 length: 14 amino acids, cysteine to phenylalanine. The coding DNA is unavailable. The sample was blood. This receptor was identified in a human donor with ulcerative colitis or Crohn's disease, or a healthy co-twin of an affected twin (not recorded which). The chain joins TRBV19 to TRBJ2-7; TCRdb calls TRBD1, which cannot be checked without DNA. CDR3 region: CASSGIRGPYEQYF.